The 24 T cell receptor beta chains below come from one sample, sequenced in a study of control samples from healthy donors and cancer patients. Clones were sequenced by immunoSEQ multiplex PCR, and TCRdb holds only the in-frame ones, with some missing. The table includes roughly 120,000 clones, approximately 90% detected once. Sequencing was done on a sample of PBMCs. The receptors were sampled from a woman aged 45-65 years with colorectal cancer.

The gene calls are TRBV6-6 and TRBJ1-3, with 7 positions matching TRBD1. Looked up from germline, CDR1 is MNHNY and CDR2 is SVGAGI (reference sequence). With 2 bases clipped from V and 8 bases from J, the junction kept 6 bases outside the gene matches. The CDR3 is 14 amino acids. The CDR3, as DNA: TGTGCCAGCAGTTACCGGGACAGTACCGACACCATATATTTT. Its translation is CASSYRDSTDTIYF.

This chain links TRBV5-1 with TRBJ2-3, with D hard to call. Germline V gene sequence: CDR1 SGHRS, CDR2 YFSETQ. V was shortened by 0 bases and J by 4 bases, with 9 bases between the two germline ends. The CDR3 is 14 amino acids. This CDR3 reads CASSLVGNPDTQYF. As DNA, the CDR3 is TGCGCCAGCAGCTTGGTGGGAAACCCAGATACGCAGTATTTT. The variable domain in full, completed from reference TRBV5-1 and TRBJ2-3, reads KAGVTQTPRYLIKTRGQQVTLSCSPISGHRSVSWYQQTPGQGLQFLFEYFSETQRNKGNFPGRFSGRQFSNSRSEMNVSTLELGDSALYLCASSLVGNPDTQYFGPGTRLTVL.

The chain links TRBV2 to TRBJ1-5; possibly TRBD1 for D (5 bases). V was trimmed by 7 bases and J by 4 bases, leaving 17 bases between them. The germline V gene encodes CDR1 SNHLY and CDR2 FYNNEI. The CDR3 consists of 15 residues. The CDR3 region has the DNA TGTGCCAGCAATTCCGGGACGGAGGCAAATCAGCCCCAGCATTTT. Translation gives CASNSGTEANQPQHF. The variable domain in full, completed from reference TRBV2 and TRBJ1-5, reads EPEVTQTPSHQVTQMGQEVILRCVPISNHLYFYWYRQILGQKVEFLVSFYNNEISEKSEIFDDQFSVERPDGSNFTLKIRSTKLEDSAMYFCASNSGTEANQPQHFGDGTRLSIL.

CDR3 sequence reads: CASSPGQGSGEQYF. CDR3 bases: TGTGCCAGCAGCCCGGGACAGGGGTCCGGCGAGCAGTACTTC. The J gene is TRBJ2-7, the V gene TRBV6-6; 10 bases align to TRBD1. V was clipped by 6 bases and J by 6 bases; unmatched bases: 8. The germline V gene has CDR1 MNHNY and CDR2 SVGAGI (reference sequence). The CDR3 has 14 residues.

The J gene is TRBJ1-4, the V gene TRBV7-9; D is uncertain. The V gene's germline CDR1 is SEHNR and CDR2 FQNEAQ (reference sequence). V was trimmed by 1 base and J by 8 bases, leaving 8 bases between them. The length of the CDR3 is 13 residues. The CDR3 nucleotides read TGTGCCAGCAGCTTAGTCGAGTGGGAAAAACTGTTTTTT. This codes for CASSLVEWEKLFF.

The CDR3 DNA is TGCAGCGTTGTTCAGGGGGCGGGGGGCTACACCTTC. Translation gives CSVVQGAGGYTF. The chain uses TRBV29-1 and TRBJ1-2; TRBD1 matches at 8 bases. This CDR3 is 12 amino acids long. V gave up 4 bases and J gave up 8 bases; unmatched junction bases: 6. Germline assignment: CDR1 SQVTM and CDR2 ANQGSEA.

The CDR3 DNA is TGTGCCAGCAGTGAATCGTTGGTTCGGACCCAGCATTTT. It codes for CASSESLVRTQHF. J is TRBJ1-5 and V is TRBV6-1; D not certain. The V end lost 2 bases, the J end lost 11 bases, and 13 bases lay between the germline ends. Germline CDR1 reads MNHNS; CDR2 reads SASEGT. The CDR3 spans 13 residues.

This rearrangement joins TRBV18 to TRBJ1-2, with D tentatively TRBD1 (5 bases). Germline CDR1 reads KGHSH; CDR2 reads LQKENI. The CDR3 runs 15 residues. Trimming stripped 0 bases from V and 4 bases from J, with 12 bases between. The CDR3 protein is CASSPPEGRVYGYTF. Here the CDR3 DNA reads TGTGCCAGCTCACCACCGGAGGGGCGCGTCTATGGCTACACCTTC.

The gene calls are TRBV7-8 and TRBJ1-5, with D unclear. The germline V and J ends were trimmed by 3 bases and 2 bases, with 5 bases remaining between them. This CDR3 spans 13 amino acids. Germline assignment: CDR1 SGHVS and CDR2 FQNEAQ. CDR3 region: CASSFGGNQPQHF. CDR3 DNA: TGTGCCAGCAGCTTTGGGGGCAATCAGCCCCAGCATTTT.

V and J are TRBV11-2 and TRBJ1-1; perhaps TRBD1 as D (6 bases). V lost 3 bases, J lost 5 bases, and 16 bases lay in between. Germline-derived CDR1 and CDR2 are SGHAT and FQNNGV. The CDR3 is made up of 15 amino acids. CDR3 coding DNA: TGTGCCAGCAGCTTTGTGTCACAGGGATGGACTGAAGCTTTCTTT. This translates into CASSFVSQGWTEAFF.

The gene calls are TRBV13 and TRBJ2-2; D perhaps matches TRBD2 (7 bases). V shed 5 bases and J shed 1 base, with 14 bases lying between them. Germline CDR1 and CDR2: PRHDT and FYEKMQ (reference sequence). There are 16 residues in the CDR3. CDR3 coding DNA: TGTGCCAGCAGCCCCGGGGGGCCAAAGAACACCGGGGAGCTGTTTTTT. Translated: CASSPGGPKNTGELFF.

The chain joins TRBV12-3 or TRBV12-4 to TRBJ1-1; 7 bases match TRBD1. Trimming took 6 bases from V and 6 from J; bases not matched to a gene: 4. This CDR3 contains 12 residues. The CDR3 here is CASSYTGAEAFF. The CDR3 DNA reads TGTGCCAGCAGCTACACAGGGGCTGAAGCTTTCTTT.

The chain recombines TRBV28 with TRBJ2-1; TRBD2 agrees at 14 bases. After removal of 5 bases from V and 8 bases from J, the junction contained 5 bases not matched to a gene. The CDR3 runs to 15 residues. CDR1 is MDHEN and CDR2 is SYDVKM in the germline V gene. The CDR3 nucleotides are TGTGCCAGCAGTAGGACTAGCGGGGGGACGTATGAGCAGTTCTTC. Translating gives CASSRTSGGTYEQFF. The complete variable domain, with remaining parts taken from reference TRBV28 and TRBJ2-1, reads DVKVTQSSRYLVKRTGEKVFLECVQDMDHENMFWYRQDPGLGLRLIYFSYDVKMKEKGDIPEGYSVSREKKERFSLILESASTNQTSMYLCASSRTSGGTYEQFFGPGTRLTVL.

This clone was observed once. The chain has TRBV7-8 and TRBJ1-5, with D perhaps TRBD1 (5 bases). V lost 5 bases to trimming and J lost 1 base, with 6 bases between them. Germline V CDR1 and CDR2: SGHVS, FQNEAQ. The CDR3 length is 13 residues. CDR3 region: CASSRQSNQPQHF. DNA for the CDR3: TGTGCCAGCAGCCGACAGAGCAATCAGCCCCAGCATTTT.

In its sample, this clone was seen a few times. The chain joins TRBV7-8 to TRBJ1-6; D is unresolved. CDR1 and CDR2 from the germline V gene are SGHVS and FQNEAQ. The length of the CDR3 is 17 residues. V lost 0 bases, J lost 8 bases, and 17 bases lay in between. The CDR3 sequence is CASSLATSWEGYSPLHF. The CDR3 nucleotides read TGTGCCAGCAGCTTAGCGACGTCCTGGGAGGGTTATTCACCCCTCCACTTT.

This chain connects TRBV2 to TRBJ2-7, with a tentative D call TRBD1 (5 bases). Germline V gene data show CDR1 as SNHLY and CDR2 as FYNNEI. The CDR3 loop spans 15 amino acids. The V gene lost 6 bases and the J gene lost 0 bases, with 15 bases spanning the gap. CDR3 nucleotide sequence: TGTGCCAGCAGCGAAATAGGGGCCCTCTCCTACGAGCAGTACTTC. Translating it yields CASSEIGALSYEQYF.

This chain connects TRBV9 to TRBJ1-2; 9 bases match TRBD1. The CDR3 runs 16 residues. Germline lookup yields CDR1 SGDLS and CDR2 YYNGEE. Trimming removed 2 bases from V and 3 bases from J; junction bases left unmatched: 8. CDR3 region: CASSVSTGGAYYGYTF. As DNA, the CDR3 is TGTGCCAGCAGCGTCAGTACAGGGGGCGCTTACTATGGCTACACCTTC.

This clone has a handful of counts. The rearrangement uses TRBV10-1 and TRBJ1-1; D possibly corresponds to TRBD1 (6 bases). Trimming removed 5 bases from V and 5 bases from J, with 15 bases in between. Germline values: CDR1 WNHNN, CDR2 SYGVQD (reference sequence). The CDR3 is made up of 14 amino acids. The DNA of the CDR3 is TGCGCCAGCAGTTATGACCAGGGGAGGACTGAAGCTTTCTTT. This translates into CASSYDQGRTEAFF.

The chain carries TRBV28 and TRBJ1-2, with D unresolved. V was pared by 6 bases and J by 2 bases, with 7 bases between. The germline CDR1 and CDR2 sequences are MDHEN and SYDVKM. The CDR3 covers 12 residues. The CDR3 loop reads CASREGNYGYTF. The CDR3 DNA reads TGTGCCAGCAGAGAAGGGAACTATGGCTACACCTTC.

The chain couples TRBV6-1 to TRBJ1-1, with 9 bases fitting TRBD1. The CDR3 contains 19 residues. Germline V gene sequence: CDR1 MNHNS, CDR2 SASEGT. Unmatched junction bases numbered 16, after V lost 0 bases and J lost 5 bases. This chain's CDR3 is CASSEARSRWDRVRTEAFF. The CDR3 DNA sequence: TGTGCCAGCAGTGAAGCGAGGTCGAGGTGGGACAGGGTTAGGACTGAAGCTTTCTTT.

V gene TRBV5-1 combines with J gene TRBJ1-1, with TRBD1 matching over 7 bases. Germline loops: CDR1 SGHRS, CDR2 YFSETQ. V shed 4 bases and J 8 bases; nucleotides not matched to a gene: 17. The CDR3 totals 16 residues. CDR3 DNA sequence: TGCGCCAGCAGCGCATCCTACGGGACAGTGAGGTTCGAAGCTTTCTTT. It translates to CASSASYGTVRFEAFF.

This sequence joins TRBV19 and TRBJ1-5; 11 bases match TRBD1. Germline-derived CDR1 and CDR2 are LNHDA and SQIVND (reference sequence). CDR3 length equals 16 residues. The trim removed 3 bases at V and 7 bases at J, leaving 8 bases unmatched. The CDR3 here is CASSIWTGGDRQPQHF. CDR3 nucleotides: TGTGCCAGTAGTATCTGGACAGGGGGCGATCGGCAGCCCCAGCATTTT.

The V call is TRBV28, the J call TRBJ1-2; 9 nucleotides match TRBD1. From germline, CDR1 is MDHEN and CDR2 SYDVKM. V gave up 6 bases and J gave up 6 bases; unmatched junction bases: 8. This CDR3 has 14 amino acids. As DNA, the CDR3 is TGTGCCAGCAGGTTACAGGGGGCGCGGGATGGCTACACCTTC. Translating it yields CASRLQGARDGYTF.

J is TRBJ1-3 and V is TRBV29-1; D gene uncertain. This CDR3 is built from 15 residues. Germline CDR1 reads SQVTM; CDR2 reads ANQGSEA. The V and J ends lost 1 base and 3 bases respectively, with 13 bases between them. The CDR3 region has the DNA TGCAGCGTTGAAGGGCAGGACGAAAGTGGAAACACCATATATTTT. Translated, it gives CSVEGQDESGNTIYF.